This entry lists 32 T cell receptor beta chains sequenced from one sample in a study of blood T cells in healthy people across ages. The use of a sample-barcoded 5' primer and a J-beta primer mix characterized a second PCR of about 7 to 12 cycles. TCRdb ran MiXCR on the 5' RACE reads and lists one entry per CDR3 protein. Of around 990,000 distinct CDR3 sequences listed, about two fifths are singletons. What was sequenced was blood. These receptors originate from a man aged 18 to 30 in good health.

The genes are TRBV12-3 or TRBV12-4 and TRBJ1-2; 7 bases agree with TRBD1. The ends lost 8 bases at V and 3 bases at J; junction bases unmatched: 12. CDR3 length: 15 amino acids. The CDR3 DNA reads as TGTGCCAGCGGGCCAACAGGGGCCGCTCACTATGGCTACACCTTC. This translates into CASGPTGAAHYGYTF.

The chain carries TRBV4-1 and TRBJ2-2; TRBD2 matches at 10 bases. Trimming at V came to 1 base and at J to 1 base, leaving 9 bases not matched to a gene. CDR1 is MGHRA and CDR2 is YSYEKL in the germline V gene. This CDR3 spans 19 amino acids. CDR3 amino acids: CASSQVEASGGRNTGELFF. Written as DNA, the CDR3 is TGCGCCAGCAGCCAAGTTGAGGCTAGCGGGGGCCGGAACACCGGGGAGCTGTTTTTT.

In its sample, this clonotype was seen a few times. This chain joins TRBV5-1 and TRBJ2-5; 7 positions match TRBD1. CDR1 is SGHRS, CDR2 YFSETQ, per germline. The CDR3 is 14 residues long. The V segment lost 4 bases and the J segment 5 bases; nucleotides outside the gene matches: 8. CDR3 residues: CASSPGTVIETQYF. The CDR3 coding sequence is TGCGCCAGCAGCCCCGGGACAGTAATCGAGACCCAGTACTTC.

Here the CDR3 reads CASSLGGRMDEQYF. The CDR3 DNA follows: TGCGCCAGCAGCTTGGGCGGGAGGATGGACGAGCAGTACTTC. The V call is TRBV5-1, the J call TRBJ2-7, with TRBD2 identical over 8 bases. The CDR3 is 14 residues long. CDR1 SGHRS and CDR2 YFSETQ come from the germline V gene. Germline trimming cut 0 bases from V and 5 bases from J; bases unmatched to any gene: 4.

The V and J genes are TRBV7-8 and TRBJ2-2; 8 bases align to TRBD1. The CDR3 covers 15 residues. After removal of 1 base from V and 10 bases from J, the junction contained 8 bases not matched to a gene. Germline values: CDR1 SGHVS, CDR2 FQNEAQ. The CDR3 reads CASSLVGLTGEELFF. In DNA, the CDR3 is TGTGCCAGCAGCTTAGTAGGCCTGACAGGGGAGGAGCTGTTTTTT.

The chain employs TRBV7-3 and TRBJ1-6, with unresolved D. From germline, CDR1 is SGHTA and CDR2 FQGTGA. With 7 bases removed from V and 6 bases from J, the gap between germline ends came to 10 bases. This CDR3 spans 13 amino acids. CDR3 region: CASTQDRNSPLHF. The CDR3 DNA follows: TGTGCCAGCACCCAGGACCGTAATTCACCCCTCCACTTT.

The chain employs TRBV12-3 or TRBV12-4 and TRBJ2-5, with D possibly being TRBD2 (6 bases). V was trimmed by 3 bases and J by 11 bases, leaving 22 bases between them. The length of the CDR3 is 15 residues. The CDR3 region has the DNA TGTGCCAGCAGTTTGGCGGGACGAGTATACAATGGGCAGTACTTC. Translating it yields CASSLAGRVYNGQYF.

Regarding this clonotype: One end of the junction does not line up with germline, which may come from a read error. The chain couples TRBV15 to TRBJ2-2; the match to TRBD1 covers 9 bases. Germline loops: CDR1 LNHNV, CDR2 YYDKDF (reference sequence). The CDR3 sequence is 15 residues long. Here the CDR3 DNA reads TGTGCCACCGGTATCGGGACAGGGAACACTGGGGAGCTGTTTTTT. It translates to CATGIGTGNTGELFF.

This clonotype occurred a few times. The J gene is TRBJ2-3, the V gene TRBV19; D may be TRBD1 (6 bases). The CDR3 totals 14 residues. V shed 5 bases and J shed 12 bases, with 21 bases lying between them. Germline CDR1 LNHDA, CDR2 SQIVND (reference sequence). In nucleotides, the CDR3 is TGTGCCAGTAGTCCCAACCGACAGGCCACTAATCAGTATTTT. The encoded protein is CASSPNRQATNQYF.

The chain combines TRBV5-1 with TRBJ2-1; unclear D gene. The closer fit of TRBJ2-7 to the DNA end suggests the J call may be wrong. The CDR3 sequence is 15 residues long. Germline loops: CDR1 SGHRS, CDR2 YFSETQ. CDR3: CASSLTSSTYNEQYF. CDR3 sequence (DNA): TGCGCCAGCAGCTTGACGAGTTCCACCTACAATGAGCAGTACTTC.

The chain combines TRBV5-1 with TRBJ2-2; D is unresolved. Trimming took off 0 bases at V and 2 bases at J, with 11 bases between the two ends. Germline-derived CDR1 and CDR2 are SGHRS and YFSETQ. This CDR3 has 16 amino acids. CDR3 residues: CASSLATPTNTGELFF. The CDR3 bases are TGCGCCAGCAGCTTGGCCACCCCTACCAACACCGGGGAGCTGTTTTTT.

The table lists this clonotype with a few counts. V is TRBV12-3 or TRBV12-4 and J is TRBJ1-1; D is possibly TRBD1 (5 bases). The V end lost 7 bases, the J end lost 1 base, and 13 bases lay between the germline ends. The CDR3 runs to 14 residues. The CDR3 DNA is TGTGCCAGCACCCCGACCGACAGGAACACTGAAGCTTTCTTT. This codes for CASTPTDRNTEAFF.

This clonotype was found a few times. The genes are TRBV2 and TRBJ1-2; 7 positions agree with TRBD1. Germline CDR1 is SNHLY and CDR2 is FYNNEI. V was pared by 3 bases and J by 8 bases, with 6 bases of the junction left unmatched. This CDR3 contains 13 residues. The CDR3: CASSEGQIGGYTF. Here the CDR3 DNA reads TGTGCCAGCAGTGAGGGACAGATCGGCGGCTACACCTTC.

The chain employs TRBV20-1 and TRBJ1-2; D remains ambiguous. Germline CDR1 reads DFQATT; CDR2 reads SNEGSKA (reference sequence). The CDR3 is made up of 16 amino acids. Trimming took off 0 bases at V and 1 base at J, with 15 bases between the two ends. The CDR3 region is CSARDYPGPFNYGYTF. CDR3 in DNA: TGCAGTGCTAGAGATTATCCCGGACCTTTTAACTATGGCTACACCTTC.

This clonotype showed up just a few times. V gene TRBV15 combines with J gene TRBJ1-2, with TRBD1 matching 11 bases. This CDR3 is 15 amino acids long. Trimming removed 0 bases from V and 7 bases from J; junction bases left unmatched: 4. The germline V gene encodes CDR1 LNHNV and CDR2 YYDKDF (reference sequence). Here the CDR3 reads CATSRDFGTGGGYTF. The DNA of the CDR3 is TGTGCCACCAGCAGAGATTTCGGGACAGGGGGTGGCTACACCTTC.

This chain joins TRBV7-9 and TRBJ1-2, with TRBD1 matching over 7 bases. The CDR3 loop spans 15 amino acids. The junction had 6 bases not matched to a gene; V was cut back by 5 bases and J by 0 bases. Germline CDR1 is SEHNR and CDR2 is FQNEAQ (reference sequence). The CDR3 reads CASSPGQNPNYGYTF. The DNA for the CDR3 is TGTGCCAGCAGCCCGGGACAGAATCCTAACTATGGCTACACCTTC.

The chain has TRBV6-2 or TRBV6-3 and TRBJ1-5; the D gene is possibly TRBD1 (5 bases). Trimming stripped 3 bases from V and 15 bases from J, with 15 bases between. Germline-derived CDR1 and CDR2 are MNHEY and SVGEGT. This CDR3 is built from 12 residues. The CDR3 reads CASSYTSTATHF. The CDR3, as DNA: TGTGCCAGCAGTTATACGTCGACAGCAACGCATTTT.

This clonotype was recorded a few times. The chain joins TRBV6-2 or TRBV6-3 to TRBJ2-1; D remains ambiguous. This CDR3 spans 16 amino acids. Germline assignment: CDR1 MNHEY and CDR2 SVGEGT. The germline V and J ends were trimmed by 3 bases and 3 bases, with 15 bases remaining between them. This chain's CDR3 is CASSYRPPLVYNEQFF. The CDR3 DNA follows: TGTGCCAGCAGTTATCGCCCTCCCTTGGTCTACAATGAGCAGTTCTTC.

Comments on this clonotype: The junction shows a germline mismatch at one end, possibly a read error. The chain uses TRBV20-1 and TRBJ2-5; unclear D gene. Germline values: CDR1 DFQATT, CDR2 SNEGSKA (reference sequence). The length of the CDR3 is 11 residues. CDR3 DNA sequence: TGCAGTGTTAGAGATTACGTAAAGCAGTACTTC. It translates to CSVRDYVKQYF.

This clonotype has a handful of counts. The chain links TRBV6-2 or TRBV6-3 to TRBJ2-3; TRBD2 is a possible D gene (5 bases). The germline V and J ends were trimmed by 2 bases and 7 bases, with 13 bases remaining between them. Looked up from germline, CDR1 is MNHEY and CDR2 is SVGEGT. This CDR3 region has 14 residues. The CDR3 region has the DNA TGTGCCAGCAGTTACACAACAGCGGCGAATACGCAGTATTTT. This encodes CASSYTTAANTQYF.

This clonotype has only a few counts. This chain joins TRBV12-3 or TRBV12-4 and TRBJ2-3; 9 positions match TRBD2. The CDR3 runs 16 residues. The V gene end was trimmed by 4 bases and the J gene end by 1 base; junction bases not matched to a gene: 6. The CDR3 here is CASSSSGGRGTDTQYF. DNA of the CDR3: TGTGCCAGCAGTTCAAGCGGGGGGAGGGGCACAGATACGCAGTATTTT.

This clonotype occurred a few times. The CDR3 bases are TGCGCCAGCAGCCAAGATTTGCGGGCGAGCACAGATACGCAGTATTTT. Protein: CASSQDLRASTDTQYF. V usage is TRBV4-3 and J usage is TRBJ2-3; a possible D gene is TRBD2 (5 bases). Germline V gene data show CDR1 as LGHNA and CDR2 as YSLEER. V lost 0 bases to trimming and J lost 0 bases, with 10 bases between them. The CDR3 extends over 16 amino acids.

This chain joins TRBV5-1 and TRBJ2-5; maybe TRBD2 (6 bases). The CDR3 is made up of 16 amino acids. Germline assignment: CDR1 SGHRS and CDR2 YFSETQ. Between the trimmed V and J ends, which lost 4 bases and 3 bases, there was a span of 19 bases. CDR3 coding DNA: TGCGCCAGCAGCCCGCCGACATGGCGGGGCAAAGAGACCCAGTACTTC. This translates into CASSPPTWRGKETQYF.

This clonotype appeared a few times. The chain uses TRBV20-1 and TRBJ2-5; D is unresolved. The CDR3 spans 14 residues. The V end was cut by 0 bases, the J end by 1 base, with 9 bases between. Germline V gene data show CDR1 as DFQATT and CDR2 as SNEGSKA (reference sequence). The CDR3 DNA reads as TGCAGTGCTAGAGATTATACAGCCCAAGAGACCCAGTACTTC. Residues: CSARDYTAQETQYF.

At least ten counts were recorded for this clonotype. The V gene is TRBV3-1, the J gene TRBJ2-5; D is uncertain. The CDR3 length is 12 residues. From germline, CDR1 is LGHDT and CDR2 YNNKEL (reference sequence). V gave up 1 base and J gave up 5 bases, with 5 bases separating them. This CDR3 is CASSQAEETQYF. The CDR3 DNA is TGTGCCAGCAGCCAAGCCGAGGAGACCCAGTACTTC.

This clonotype was seen a handful of times. The chain recombines TRBV20-1 with TRBJ2-3; 7 bases match TRBD1. V lost 0 bases to trimming and J lost 6 bases; unmatched junction nucleotides: 3. Germline lookup yields CDR1 DFQATT and CDR2 SNEGSKA (reference sequence). There are 13 residues in the CDR3. CDR3 in amino acids: CSARDTGADTQYF. The CDR3 nucleotides read TGCAGTGCTAGAGATACAGGGGCGGATACGCAGTATTTT.

V is TRBV12-3 or TRBV12-4 and J is TRBJ2-7; TRBD1 is a possible D gene (6 bases). The CDR3 extends over 16 amino acids. Trimming shortened V by 3 bases and J by 5 bases, and 20 bases separated the two germline ends. The CDR3, as DNA: TGTGCCAGCAGTTTGCGTCTTAGAGGGGGTATCAACGAGCAGTACTTC. Translation: CASSLRLRGGINEQYF.

The chain couples TRBV7-3 to TRBJ2-7; D gene unclear. Germline CDR1 is SGHTA and CDR2 is FQGTGA. Trimming took 1 base from V and 6 from J, leaving 16 bases between them. The CDR3 extends over 15 amino acids. In DNA form, the CDR3 reads TGTGCCAGCAGCTTAATCCCCAAGCCCCTCGTCGAGCAGTACTTC. Amino acids: CASSLIPKPLVEQYF.

The chain links TRBV12-3 or TRBV12-4 to TRBJ2-3; 7 bases match TRBD2. The V segment lost 4 bases and the J segment 4 bases; nucleotides outside the gene matches: 2. The CDR3 consists of 13 residues. This CDR3 reads CASSSAGADTQYF. CDR3 bases: TGTGCCAGCAGTTCCGCGGGAGCAGATACGCAGTATTTT.

This clonotype was counted only a few times. This chain connects TRBV11-2 to TRBJ2-3, with TRBD1 matching 7 bases. From germline, CDR1 is SGHAT and CDR2 FQNNGV. The junction had 10 bases not matched to a gene; V was cut back by 5 bases and J by 2 bases. This CDR3 comprises 16 residues. The CDR3 here is CASSPTGQVFTDTQYF. CDR3 sequence (DNA): TGTGCCAGCAGCCCTACCGGACAGGTTTTCACAGATACGCAGTATTTT.

This clonotype was detected a few times. J is TRBJ2-3 and V is TRBV7-9; 7 bases map to TRBD1. This CDR3 is 14 amino acids long. V gave up 4 bases and J gave up 5 bases; unmatched junction bases: 6. Germline V CDR1 and CDR2: SEHNR, FQNEAQ (reference sequence). The CDR3 is CASSWPNRGDTQYF. The CDR3 nucleotides are TGTGCCAGCAGCTGGCCAAACAGGGGAGATACGCAGTATTTT.

This clonotype occurred a few times. The chain has TRBV12-3 or TRBV12-4 and TRBJ1-2; 7 nucleotides match TRBD1. Germline trimming cut 5 bases from V and 3 bases from J; bases unmatched to any gene: 15. This CDR3 contains 17 residues. The CDR3 loop reads CASSKYPGTADYYGYTF. DNA of the CDR3: TGTGCCAGCAGTAAATATCCCGGGACAGCGGACTACTATGGCTACACCTTC.